This paragraph covers one T cell receptor (beta chain) sequence. No antigen is known for it. No base qualities exist here, and no much larger clone lies one base off it. The sample belongs to a study of shared clonotypes between healthy human individuals (dated by TCRdb to the early 2020s). For the wider study: A couple of women and three men aged 18 to 49 years were included in the cohort. Per donor, three plates each were used for CD4 naive and CD4 memory, two for CD8 naive, and one for CD8 memory. To estimate repertoire size and how much clonotypes are shared between individuals, the study performed deep sequencing of blood TCR repertoires from about five healthy adults. To increase sequencing depth and limit assay-specific biases, different laboratories used diverse techniques to prepare libraries and sequence TCR repertoires. Leukapheresis yielded between about 0.9 and 9.5 billion PBMCs per donor. The paper as a whole reports these results and caveats: Rarefaction of sorted-subset datasets indicated incomplete sequencing despite the large sequencing depth. Compared with non-shared clonotypes, clonotypes shared by all four sorted-subset donors had higher generation probabilities. Naive subsets generally had larger estimated clonotype richness than memory subsets did. Because the study included only a small number of donors, the genetic and exposure-history diversity represented was limited. Sharing across four donors was observed for around 5% of naive CD4, 3.5% of naive CD8, roughly 2.3% of memory CD4, and around 0.4% of memory CD8 clonotypes. Sampling was restricted to blood, and TCR repertoires in tissue are likely to differ from TCR repertoires in blood. Based on pairwise subsampling, the degree of clonotype sharing among donors was expected to be affected by sequencing depth.

CD8 naive samples consisted of CD45RO-negative cells that were positively selected for CCR7, yielding a CD45RA+CCR7+ population without TemRA cells. The donors were healthy, HIV-negative adults who had no recently reported acute infections or vaccinations. Only Caucasian adults living in Nashville, Tennessee, USA were represented among the donors. Blood was collected by leukapheresis, and PBMCs were isolated by Ficoll-Histopaque density gradient centrifugation and then cryopreserved in liquid nitrogen vapor phase. Purity and quantity of every magnetically sorted T cell population were checked by analytical flow cytometry. Genomic DNA was isolated from every sorted fraction and measured by UV absorbance on a Nanodrop 2000c. Using the deep immunoSEQ assay, TCR CDR3 regions were amplified from genomic DNA by multiplex PCR. Genomic DNA extracted from each cell subset was distributed evenly over all wells of several immunoSEQ 96-well plates, and each plate served as one replicate. For sorted subsets, approximately 200 ng of genomic DNA, equivalent to some 30,000 T cell genomes, went into each replicate PCR. The purified libraries were quantified using a Qubit 3.0 fluorometer, sized with a Bioanalyzer 2100, and then quantified again using the KAPA Library Quantification kit. Every immunoSEQ 96-well plate was sequenced on a dedicated single-read 150-cycle Illumina NextSeq 550 flow cell. The original pipeline was this. Because the immunoSEQ output held only junctional sequences and lacked quality scores, the filtering could not match the filtering applied to full-length reads. Sequences were annotated with PyIR, a Python wrapper for IgBLAST v1.9, and V/J genes and CDR3 were assigned using IMGT germline references. Any read was removed if the V/J assignment was weak (E-value above 1e-6), the CDR3 was missing, or the read contained stop codons, out-of-frame junctions, or ambiguous translated residues. A V3J clonotype was defined by an identical inferred V gene, J gene, and CDR3 amino acid sequence. To compute the percentage overlap between repertoires, the number of shared unique clonotypes was divided by the size of the smaller repertoire. Richness of each repertoire was evaluated using RTK rarefaction, the Chao1 estimator, and Recon v2.1 estimates of unobserved clonotypes. OLGA was used to compute generation probabilities for all TCRbeta clonotypes that the gDNA method yielded from a handful of donors. Entries here come from immuneACCESS through TCRdb and include only in-frame sequences with V and J called. Some clones fail to appear in such tables; in the studies checked, an unresolved V gene covers under half of the shortfall, and the cause of the remainder is unknown. V, J and clone size are those of that table, while D and trimming were read from the DNA. This sample holds about 2.1 million clones; 93% were observed only once. The ten biggest clones cover about 1.7% of the sample.

The sequence came from a man younger than 30 in good health. Some clones in this sample may be carry-over from other donors' samples. The source material was naive CD8+ T cells from PBMCs. The cell subset or site label, read with the paper, signifies: CD45RA+CCR7+.

CDR3 region: CASSEARGRASSGANVLTF. The bases are TGTGCCAGCAGTGAAGCCCGGGGCAGGGCTAGCTCTGGGGCCAACGTCCTGACTTTC. The chain is made from TRBV6-1 and TRBJ2-6; the D segment is perhaps TRBD1 or TRBD2, each sharing 5 matched bases. V is shortened by 0 bases, J by 0 bases, and the region joining them spans 15 bases. The CDR3 numbers 19 residues from cysteine through phenylalanine. CDR3 DNA only is kept here, 57 bases in frame from base 1. The CDR1 and CDR2 encoded by the germline V gene are MNHNS and SASEGT.